The rows below give T cell receptor beta chains drawn from one sample of a study of shared clonotypes between healthy human individuals. Repertoires were generated with immunoSEQ multiplex PCR, while TCRdb's copy carries only in-frame clones and drops some. The table shows a few million clones, with nearly 97% occurring only once. Specimen: naive CD4+ T cells sorted from blood. The receptor set was obtained from a man younger than 35 in good health. The CDR3 runs from the conserved cysteine through the conserved F or W.

V gene	J gene	CDR3 protein
TRBV5-4	TRBJ1-1	CASSLGGALHTEAFF
TRBV5-4	TRBJ1-2	CASSFVQTGDDYGYTF
TRBV5-1	TRBJ1-2	CASSLAGQGANGYTF
TRBV7-2	TRBJ1-1	CASSLRGQGGSTEAFF
TRBV6-1	TRBJ2-1	CASSLGTGATDEQFF
TRBV10-3	TRBJ1-2	CAISGSSNYGYTF
TRBV7-2	TRBJ2-3	CASSRTGELTDTQYF
TRBV5-1	TRBJ2-7	CASSLNGNMAGVYEQYF
TRBV7-9	TRBJ1-2	CASSVGQGFYGYTF
TRBV11-3	TRBJ1-6	CASSLGAGTGGFFF
TRBV30	TRBJ1-5	CAWSEQGGQPQHF
TRBV19	TRBJ1-6	CASSRGTFRDSPLHF
TRBV30	TRBJ1-2	CAWSPGGVRGYTF
TRBV10-3	TRBJ1-6	CAISELQGANSPLHF
TRBV28	TRBJ2-7	CASNAGGAGHEQYF
TRBV19	TRBJ1-6	CASSRKGSALHF
TRBV4-3	TRBJ2-2	CASSQEIRGTGELFF
TRBV2	TRBJ1-2	CASRQFGGVGGYTF
TRBV10-1	TRBJ2-7	CASSGGTSGPYEQYF
TRBV11-2	TRBJ2-5	CASSLERGKGETQYF
TRBV29-1	TRBJ2-7	CSVGTGTYEQYF
TRBV28	TRBJ1-2	CASSLQGIVGYTF
TRBV5-1	TRBJ2-3	CASSSLSSTDTQYF
TRBV7-9	TRBJ2-1	CASQTGVRSDEQFF
TRBV27	TRBJ2-1	CASSPRGLAGATSYNEQFF
TRBV30	TRBJ2-3	CAWSVATGGLTDTQYF
TRBV19	TRBJ2-1	CASSIGTSGGRYNEQFF
TRBV2	TRBJ1-5	CASKKGAGVSQPQHF
TRBV5-1	TRBJ1-6	CASSLERGDSPLHF